These 4 T cell receptor beta chains came from one sample sequenced in a study of blood T cell repertoires in COVID-19. TCRdb's copy holds only in-frame clones and misses some; the assay was immunoSEQ multiplex PCR. The repertoire holds about 190,000 clones, around 79% seen once, with less than 15% in the top ten. Sequenced: peripheral blood. Receptor source: a man aged 50-60 years who had recovered from COVID-19.

V usage is TRBV5-1 and J usage is TRBJ2-7; tentatively, D is TRBD2 (7 bases). V shed 6 bases and J shed 0 bases, with 16 bases lying between them. Germline loops: CDR1 SGHRS, CDR2 YFSETQ. The CDR3 contains 15 residues. DNA for the CDR3: TGCGCCAGCACCCAAGGGGGGGGAAGCTCCTACGAGCAGTACTTC. Residues: CASTQGGGSSYEQYF.

This clone was seen only a few times. The chain joins TRBV30 to TRBJ2-3, with 10 bases fitting TRBD1. Germline V gene data show CDR1 as GTSNPN and CDR2 as SVGIG (reference sequence). This CDR3 comprises 14 residues. With 0 bases clipped from V and 9 bases from J, the junction kept 6 bases outside the gene matches. The CDR3 loop reads CAWSVTGTGDTQYF. CDR3 nucleotides: TGTGCCTGGAGTGTTACCGGGACAGGGGACACGCAGTATTTT.

This CDR3 reads CAWSVLVQETQYF. CDR3 bases: TGTGCCTGGAGTGTACTGGTGCAAGAGACCCAGTACTTC. The rearrangement links TRBV30 to TRBJ2-5; D gene ambiguous. Germline-derived CDR1 and CDR2 are GTSNPN and SVGIG (reference sequence). CDR3 length: 13 amino acids. V was shortened by 0 bases and J by 2 bases, with 7 bases between the two germline ends.

The CDR3 region is CSVDGGTSGGFYEQYF. CDR3 DNA: TGCAGCGTGGACGGTGGGACTAGCGGGGGATTCTACGAGCAGTACTTC. The chain carries TRBV29-1 and TRBJ2-7; 14 bases align to TRBD2. Germline V gives CDR1 SQVTM, CDR2 ANQGSEA. Trimming took 6 bases from V and 3 from J; bases not matched to a gene: 10. This CDR3 is 16 amino acids long.